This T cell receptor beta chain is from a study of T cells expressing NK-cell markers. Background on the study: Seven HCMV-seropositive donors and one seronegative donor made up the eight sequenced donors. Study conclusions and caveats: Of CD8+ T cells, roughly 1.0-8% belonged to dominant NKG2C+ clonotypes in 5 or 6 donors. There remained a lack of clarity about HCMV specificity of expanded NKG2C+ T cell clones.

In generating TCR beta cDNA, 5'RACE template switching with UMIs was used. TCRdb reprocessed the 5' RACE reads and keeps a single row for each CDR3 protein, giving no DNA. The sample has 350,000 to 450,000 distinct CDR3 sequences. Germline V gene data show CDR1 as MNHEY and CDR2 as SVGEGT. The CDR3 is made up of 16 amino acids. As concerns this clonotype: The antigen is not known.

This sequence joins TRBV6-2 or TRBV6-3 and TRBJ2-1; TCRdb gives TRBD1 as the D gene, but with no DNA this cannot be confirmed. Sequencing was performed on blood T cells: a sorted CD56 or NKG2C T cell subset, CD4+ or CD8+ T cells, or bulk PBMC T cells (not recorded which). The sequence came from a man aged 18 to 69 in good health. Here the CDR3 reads CASRPTGTGRRSEQFF.